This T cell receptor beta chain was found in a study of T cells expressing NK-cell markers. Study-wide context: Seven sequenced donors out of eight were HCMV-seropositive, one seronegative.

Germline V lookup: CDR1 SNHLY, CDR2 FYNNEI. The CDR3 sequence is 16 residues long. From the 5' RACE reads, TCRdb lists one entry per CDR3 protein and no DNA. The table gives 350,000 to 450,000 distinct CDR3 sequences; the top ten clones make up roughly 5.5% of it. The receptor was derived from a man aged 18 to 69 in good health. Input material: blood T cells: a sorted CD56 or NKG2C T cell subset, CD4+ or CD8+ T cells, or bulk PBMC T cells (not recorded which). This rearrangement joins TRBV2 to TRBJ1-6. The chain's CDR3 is CASRRAAIEGNSPLHF.